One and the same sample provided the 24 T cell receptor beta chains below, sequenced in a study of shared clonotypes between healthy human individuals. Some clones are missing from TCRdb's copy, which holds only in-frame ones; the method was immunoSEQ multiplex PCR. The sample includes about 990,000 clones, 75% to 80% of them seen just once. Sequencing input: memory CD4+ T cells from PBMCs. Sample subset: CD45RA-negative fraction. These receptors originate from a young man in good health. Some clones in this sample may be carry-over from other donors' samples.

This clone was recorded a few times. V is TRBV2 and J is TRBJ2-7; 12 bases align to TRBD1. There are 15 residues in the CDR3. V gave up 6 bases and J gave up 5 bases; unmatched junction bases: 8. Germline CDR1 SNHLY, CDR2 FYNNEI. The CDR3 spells CASRFGTGGRNEQYF. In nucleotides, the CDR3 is TGTGCCAGCAGATTTGGGACAGGGGGCCGGAACGAGCAGTACTTC.

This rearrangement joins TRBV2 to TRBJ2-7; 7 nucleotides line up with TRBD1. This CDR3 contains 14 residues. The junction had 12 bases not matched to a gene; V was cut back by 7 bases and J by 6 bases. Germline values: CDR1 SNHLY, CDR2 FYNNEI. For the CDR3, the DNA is TGTGCCAGCAACAGGGGCCGGACGGTTGGCGAGCAGTACTTC. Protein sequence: CASNRGRTVGEQYF.

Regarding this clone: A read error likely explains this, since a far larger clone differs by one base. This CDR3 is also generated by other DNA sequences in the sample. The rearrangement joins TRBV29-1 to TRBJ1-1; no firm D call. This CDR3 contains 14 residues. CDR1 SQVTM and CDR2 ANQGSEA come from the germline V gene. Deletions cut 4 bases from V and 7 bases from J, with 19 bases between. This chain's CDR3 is CSVVLTRGGIEAFF. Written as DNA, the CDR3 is TGCAGCGTTGTCCTAACCCGTGGTGGGATTGAAGCTTTCTTT.

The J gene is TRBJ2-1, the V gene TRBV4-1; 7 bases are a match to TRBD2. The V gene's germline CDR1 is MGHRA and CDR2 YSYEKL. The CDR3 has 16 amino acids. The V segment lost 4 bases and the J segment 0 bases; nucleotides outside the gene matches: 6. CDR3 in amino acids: CASSPVRTSSYNEQFF. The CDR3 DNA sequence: TGCGCCAGCAGCCCAGTTAGGACTAGCTCCTACAATGAGCAGTTCTTC.

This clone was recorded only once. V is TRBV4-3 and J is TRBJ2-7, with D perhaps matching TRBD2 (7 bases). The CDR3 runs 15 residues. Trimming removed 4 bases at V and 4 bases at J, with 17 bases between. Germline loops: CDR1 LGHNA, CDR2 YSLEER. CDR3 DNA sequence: TGCGCCAGCAGCCGGGGCGGGGGCACCGATTACGAGCAGTACTTC. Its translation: CASSRGGGTDYEQYF.

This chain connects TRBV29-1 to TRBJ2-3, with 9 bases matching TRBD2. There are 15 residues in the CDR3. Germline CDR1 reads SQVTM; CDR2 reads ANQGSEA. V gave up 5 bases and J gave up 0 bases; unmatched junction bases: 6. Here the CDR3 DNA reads TGCAGCGTTACAAGAGCGGGAGGTAGCACAGATACGCAGTATTTT. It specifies CSVTRAGGSTDTQYF.

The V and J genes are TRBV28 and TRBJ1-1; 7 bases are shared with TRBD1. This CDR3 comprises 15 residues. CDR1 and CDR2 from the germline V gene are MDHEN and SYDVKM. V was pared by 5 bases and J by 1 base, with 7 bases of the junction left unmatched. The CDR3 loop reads CASSAPGTENTEAFF. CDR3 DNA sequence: TGTGCCAGCAGTGCTCCCGGGACAGAGAACACTGAAGCTTTCTTT. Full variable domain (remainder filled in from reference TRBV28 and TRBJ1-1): DVKVTQSSRYLVKRTGEKVFLECVQDMDHENMFWYRQDPGLGLRLIYFSYDVKMKEKGDIPEGYSVSREKKERFSLILESASTNQTSMYLCASSAPGTENTEAFFGQGTRLTVV.

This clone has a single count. CDR3 nucleotides: TGTGCCAGCAGCTTAGAGGTCCGGGCTAGCAATCAGCCCCAGCATTTT. This encodes CASSLEVRASNQPQHF. The chain is built from TRBV7-2 and TRBJ1-5; D is uncertain. The germline V gene encodes CDR1 SGHTA and CDR2 FQGNSA. V was shortened by 1 base and J by 0 bases, with 10 bases between the two germline ends. The CDR3 contains 16 residues.

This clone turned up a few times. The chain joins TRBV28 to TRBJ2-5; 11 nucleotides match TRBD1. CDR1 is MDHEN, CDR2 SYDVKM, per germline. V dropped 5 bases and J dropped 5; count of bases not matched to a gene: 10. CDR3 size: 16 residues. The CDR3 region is CASSPSSGTGGETQYF. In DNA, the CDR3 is TGTGCCAGCAGTCCCAGTTCCGGGACAGGGGGGGAGACCCAGTACTTC.

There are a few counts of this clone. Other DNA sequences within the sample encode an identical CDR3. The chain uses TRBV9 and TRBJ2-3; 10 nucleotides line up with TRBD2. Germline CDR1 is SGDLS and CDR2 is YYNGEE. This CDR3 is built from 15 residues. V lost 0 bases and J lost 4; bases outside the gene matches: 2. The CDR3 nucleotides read TGTGCCAGCAGCGTAGTAGCGGGAGGCGCAGATACGCAGTATTTT. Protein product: CASSVVAGGADTQYF. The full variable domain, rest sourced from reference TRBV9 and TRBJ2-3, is DSGVTQTPKHLITATGQRVTLRCSPRSGDLSVYWYQQSLDQGLQFLIQYYNGEERAKGNILERFSAQQFPDLHSELNLSSLELGDSALYFCASSVVAGGADTQYFGPGTRLTVL.

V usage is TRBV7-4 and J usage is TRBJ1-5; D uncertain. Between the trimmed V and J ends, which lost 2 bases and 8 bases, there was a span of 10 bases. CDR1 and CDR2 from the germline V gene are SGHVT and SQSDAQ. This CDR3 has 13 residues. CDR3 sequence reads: CASSLRWAKPQHF. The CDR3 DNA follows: TGTGCCAGCAGCTTAAGGTGGGCCAAGCCCCAGCATTTT.

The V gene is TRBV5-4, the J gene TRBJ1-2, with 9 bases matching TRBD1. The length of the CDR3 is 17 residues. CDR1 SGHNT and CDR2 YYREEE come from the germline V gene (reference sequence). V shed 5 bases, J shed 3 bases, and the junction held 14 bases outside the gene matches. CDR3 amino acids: CASSPQDRGSLHYGYTF. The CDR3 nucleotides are TGTGCCAGCAGTCCGCAGGACAGGGGATCTTTACACTATGGCTACACCTTC.

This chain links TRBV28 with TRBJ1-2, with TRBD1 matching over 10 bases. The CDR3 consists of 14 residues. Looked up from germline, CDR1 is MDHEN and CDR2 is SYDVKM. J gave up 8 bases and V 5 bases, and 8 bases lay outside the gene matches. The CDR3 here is CASSKTGGFLGYTF. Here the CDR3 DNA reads TGTGCCAGCAGTAAGACAGGGGGCTTTTTAGGCTACACCTTC.

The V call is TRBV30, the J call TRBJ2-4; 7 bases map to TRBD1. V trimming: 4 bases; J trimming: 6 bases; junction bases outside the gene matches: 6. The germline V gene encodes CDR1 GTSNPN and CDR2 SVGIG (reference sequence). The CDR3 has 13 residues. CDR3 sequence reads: CAWTPGTVNIQYF. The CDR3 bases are TGTGCCTGGACTCCAGGGACAGTAAACATTCAGTACTTC.

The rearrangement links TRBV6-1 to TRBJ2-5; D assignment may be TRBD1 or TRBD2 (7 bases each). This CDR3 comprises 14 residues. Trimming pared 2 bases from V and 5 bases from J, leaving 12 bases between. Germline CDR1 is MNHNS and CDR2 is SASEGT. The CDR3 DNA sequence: TGTGCCAGCAGTGAATCAGGGGGAGGGGAGACCCAGTACTTC. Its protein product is CASSESGGGETQYF.

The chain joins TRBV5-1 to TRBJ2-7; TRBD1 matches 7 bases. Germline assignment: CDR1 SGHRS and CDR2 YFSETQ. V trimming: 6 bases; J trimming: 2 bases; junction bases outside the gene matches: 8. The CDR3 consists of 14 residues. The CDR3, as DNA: TGCGCCAGCACTTTCCGACAGGGAGCCTACGAGCAGTACTTC. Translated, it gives CASTFRQGAYEQYF.

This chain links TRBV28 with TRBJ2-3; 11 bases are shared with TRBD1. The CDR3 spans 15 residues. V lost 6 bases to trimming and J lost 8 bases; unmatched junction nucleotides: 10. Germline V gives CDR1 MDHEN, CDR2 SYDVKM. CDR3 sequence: CASSDRDRGSGTQYF. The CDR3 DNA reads TGTGCCAGCAGCGATCGGGACAGGGGGTCCGGTACGCAGTATTTT.

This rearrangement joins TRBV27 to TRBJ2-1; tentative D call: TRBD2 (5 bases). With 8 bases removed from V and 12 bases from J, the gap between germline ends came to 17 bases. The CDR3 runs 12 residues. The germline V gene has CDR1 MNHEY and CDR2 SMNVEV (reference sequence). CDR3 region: CASRYYEGGQFF. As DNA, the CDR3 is TGTGCCAGCCGTTACTACGAGGGTGGGCAGTTCTTC.

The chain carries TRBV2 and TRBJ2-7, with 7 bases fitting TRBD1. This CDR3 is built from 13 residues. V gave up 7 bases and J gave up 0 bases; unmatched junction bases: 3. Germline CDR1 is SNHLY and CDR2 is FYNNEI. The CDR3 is CASTGGASYEQYF. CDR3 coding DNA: TGTGCCAGCACAGGGGGAGCCTCCTACGAGCAGTACTTC. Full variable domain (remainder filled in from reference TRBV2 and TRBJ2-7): EPEVTQTPSHQVTQMGQEVILRCVPISNHLYFYWYRQILGQKVEFLVSFYNNEISEKSEIFDDQFSVERPDGSNFTLKIRSTKLEDSAMYFCASTGGASYEQYFGPGTRLTVT.

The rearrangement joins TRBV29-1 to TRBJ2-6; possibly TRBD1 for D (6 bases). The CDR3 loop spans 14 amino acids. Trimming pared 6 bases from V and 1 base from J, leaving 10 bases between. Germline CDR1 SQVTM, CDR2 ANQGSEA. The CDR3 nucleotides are TGCAGCGTCTACCAGGGGTCTGGGGCCAACGTCCTGACTTTC. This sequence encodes CSVYQGSGANVLTF.

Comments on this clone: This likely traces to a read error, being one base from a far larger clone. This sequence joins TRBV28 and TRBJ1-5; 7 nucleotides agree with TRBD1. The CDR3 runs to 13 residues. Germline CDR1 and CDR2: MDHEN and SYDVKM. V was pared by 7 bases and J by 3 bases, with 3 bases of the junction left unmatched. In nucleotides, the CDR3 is TGTGCCAGCAAGGGACAGTACAATCAGCCCCAGCATTTT. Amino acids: CASKGQYNQPQHF.

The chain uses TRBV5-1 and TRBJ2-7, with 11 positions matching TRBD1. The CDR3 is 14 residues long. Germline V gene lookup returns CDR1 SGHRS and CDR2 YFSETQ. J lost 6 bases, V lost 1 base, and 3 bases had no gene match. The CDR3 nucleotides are TGCGCCAGCAGCTTGTGGGGACAGGGGGGCGAGCAGTACTTC. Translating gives CASSLWGQGGEQYF.

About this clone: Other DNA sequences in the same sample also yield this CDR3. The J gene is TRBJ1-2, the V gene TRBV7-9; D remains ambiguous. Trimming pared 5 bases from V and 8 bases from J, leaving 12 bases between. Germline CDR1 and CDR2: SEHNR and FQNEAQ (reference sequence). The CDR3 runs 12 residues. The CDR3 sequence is CASSPNGYGYTF. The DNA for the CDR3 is TGTGCCAGCAGCCCGAACGGGTACGGCTACACCTTC.

CDR3 in amino acids: CASSVGRGGGSYNEQFF. The CDR3 DNA is TGTGCCAGCAGCGTAGGTCGCGGGGGAGGCTCCTACAATGAGCAGTTCTTC. V is TRBV9 and J is TRBJ2-1, with 7 bases identical to TRBD2. The V gene's germline CDR1 is SGDLS and CDR2 YYNGEE. V trimming: 0 bases; J trimming: 0 bases; junction bases outside the gene matches: 6. The CDR3 has 17 amino acids.